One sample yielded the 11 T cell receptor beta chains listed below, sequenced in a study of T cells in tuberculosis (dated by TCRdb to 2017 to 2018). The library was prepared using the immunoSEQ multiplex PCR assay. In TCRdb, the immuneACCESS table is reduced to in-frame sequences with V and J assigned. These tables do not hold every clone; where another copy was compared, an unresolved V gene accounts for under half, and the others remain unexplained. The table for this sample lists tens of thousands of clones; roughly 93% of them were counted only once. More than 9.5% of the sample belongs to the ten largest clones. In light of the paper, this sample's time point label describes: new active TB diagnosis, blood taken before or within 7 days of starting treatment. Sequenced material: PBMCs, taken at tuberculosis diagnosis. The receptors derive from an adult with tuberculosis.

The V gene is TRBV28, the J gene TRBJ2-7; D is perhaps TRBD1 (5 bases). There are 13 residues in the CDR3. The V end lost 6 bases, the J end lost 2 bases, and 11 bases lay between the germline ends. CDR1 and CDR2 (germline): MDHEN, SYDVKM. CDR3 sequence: CASSRTRTYEQYF. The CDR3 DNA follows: TGTGCCAGCAGCCGGACAAGGACCTACGAGCAGTACTTC.

The CDR3 sequence: CASSLGQRGGWAPAYNEQFF. The CDR3 DNA sequence: TGTGCCAGCAGCCTTGGTCAGCGGGGGGGCTGGGCGCCCGCCTACAATGAGCAGTTCTTC. J is TRBJ2-1 and V is TRBV27, with TRBD2 matching over 10 bases. This CDR3 spans 20 amino acids. Germline assignment: CDR1 MNHEY and CDR2 SMNVEV (reference sequence). V gave up 6 bases and J gave up 2 bases; unmatched junction bases: 19.

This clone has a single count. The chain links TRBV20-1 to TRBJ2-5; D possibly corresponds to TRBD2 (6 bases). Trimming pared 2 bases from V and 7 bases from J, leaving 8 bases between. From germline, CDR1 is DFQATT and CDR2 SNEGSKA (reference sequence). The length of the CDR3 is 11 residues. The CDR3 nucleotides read TGCAGTGCTAGACAGGAGGGGACCCAGTACTTC. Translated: CSARQEGTQYF.

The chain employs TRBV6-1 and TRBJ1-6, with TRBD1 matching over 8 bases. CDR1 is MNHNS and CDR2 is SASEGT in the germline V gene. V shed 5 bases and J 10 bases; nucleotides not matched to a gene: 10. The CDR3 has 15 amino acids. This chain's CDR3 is CASSPPLHRGSPLHF. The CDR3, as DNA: TGTGCCAGCAGTCCCCCCCTTCACAGGGGGTCACCCCTCCACTTT.

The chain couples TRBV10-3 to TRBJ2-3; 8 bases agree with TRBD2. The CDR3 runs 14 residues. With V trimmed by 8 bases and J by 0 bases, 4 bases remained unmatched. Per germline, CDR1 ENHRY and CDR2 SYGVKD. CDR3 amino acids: CAIRREGSTDTQYF. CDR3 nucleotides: TGTGCCATCCGACGGGAGGGTAGCACAGATACGCAGTATTTT.

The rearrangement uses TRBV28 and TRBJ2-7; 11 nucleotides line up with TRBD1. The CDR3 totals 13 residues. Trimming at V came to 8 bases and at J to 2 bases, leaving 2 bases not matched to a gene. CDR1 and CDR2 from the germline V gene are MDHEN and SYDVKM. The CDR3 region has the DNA TGTGCCAGCGGACAGGGGGCTCCCTACGAGCAGTACTTC. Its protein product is CASGQGAPYEQYF.

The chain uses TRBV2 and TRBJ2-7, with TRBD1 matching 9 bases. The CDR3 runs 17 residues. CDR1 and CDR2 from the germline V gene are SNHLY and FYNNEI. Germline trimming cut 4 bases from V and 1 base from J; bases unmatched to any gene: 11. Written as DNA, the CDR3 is TGTGCCAGCAGTGCTCTCGCGGGACAGGGCAAATCCTACGAGCAGTACTTC. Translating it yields CASSALAGQGKSYEQYF.

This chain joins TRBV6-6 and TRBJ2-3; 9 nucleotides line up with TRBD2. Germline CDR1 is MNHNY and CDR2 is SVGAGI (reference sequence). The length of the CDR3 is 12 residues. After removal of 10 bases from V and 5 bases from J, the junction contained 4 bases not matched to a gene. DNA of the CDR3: TGTGCCACGCGGGGGGGCCTAGATACGCAGTATTTT. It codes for CATRGGLDTQYF.

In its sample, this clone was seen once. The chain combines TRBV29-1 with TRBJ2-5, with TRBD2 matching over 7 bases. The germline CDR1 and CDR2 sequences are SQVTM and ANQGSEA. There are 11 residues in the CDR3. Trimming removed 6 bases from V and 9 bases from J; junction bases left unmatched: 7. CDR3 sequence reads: CSVTSNEAQYF. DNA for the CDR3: TGCAGCGTGACTAGCAACGAGGCCCAGTACTTC.

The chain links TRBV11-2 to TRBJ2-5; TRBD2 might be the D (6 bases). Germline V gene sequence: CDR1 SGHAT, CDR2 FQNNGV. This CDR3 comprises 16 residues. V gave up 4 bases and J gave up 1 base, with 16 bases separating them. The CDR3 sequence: CASSSLRGGSQETQYF. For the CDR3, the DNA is TGTGCCAGCAGCTCACTCCGGGGAGGCTCCCAAGAGACCCAGTACTTC.

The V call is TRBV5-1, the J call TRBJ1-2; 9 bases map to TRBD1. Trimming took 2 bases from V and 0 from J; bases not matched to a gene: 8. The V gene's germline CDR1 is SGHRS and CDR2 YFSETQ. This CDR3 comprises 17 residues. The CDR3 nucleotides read TGCGCCAGCAGCTTACTCCCCGGGACAGGGACTAACTATGGCTACACCTTC. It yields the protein CASSLLPGTGTNYGYTF.